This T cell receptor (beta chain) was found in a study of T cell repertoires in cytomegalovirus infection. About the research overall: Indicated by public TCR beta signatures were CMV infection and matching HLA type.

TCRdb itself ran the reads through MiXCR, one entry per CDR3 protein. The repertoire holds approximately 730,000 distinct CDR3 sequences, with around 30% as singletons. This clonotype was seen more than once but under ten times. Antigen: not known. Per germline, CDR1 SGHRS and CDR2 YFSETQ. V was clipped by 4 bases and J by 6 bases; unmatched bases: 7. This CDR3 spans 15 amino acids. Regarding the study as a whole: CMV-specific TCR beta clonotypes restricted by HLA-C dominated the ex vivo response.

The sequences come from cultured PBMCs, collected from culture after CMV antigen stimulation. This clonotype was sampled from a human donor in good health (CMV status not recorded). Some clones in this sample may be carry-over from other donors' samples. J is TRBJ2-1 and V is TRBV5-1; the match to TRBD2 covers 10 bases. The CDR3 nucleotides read TGCGCCAGCAGCCTACTAGCGGGACTGGGCAATGAGCAGTTCTTC. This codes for CASSLLAGLGNEQFF.